The 3 T cell receptor beta chains listed next were all sequenced from one sample in a study of yellow fever vaccine responses in identical twins. TCRdb used MiXCR to reprocess the RT-PCR reads, holding one entry per CDR3 protein. The table includes roughly 36,000 distinct CDR3 sequences, 50% to 65% detected once. Sequencing used T cells from blood (PBMCs), unsorted or a sorted subset (not recorded which), obtained before or after yellow fever vaccination (not recorded which). These receptors all stem from a woman under 30 who received the yellow fever vaccine.

The chain employs TRBV28 and TRBJ2-7; no clear D gene. The length of the CDR3 is 12 residues. Germline CDR1 and CDR2: MDHEN and SYDVKM. Deletions cut 5 bases from V and 2 bases from J, with 7 bases between. Here the CDR3 DNA reads TGTGCCAGCAGTCCCACTCCCTACGAGCAGTACGTC. It yields the protein CASSPTPYEQYV.

The chain joins TRBV12-3 or TRBV12-4 to TRBJ2-1; 7 bases fit TRBD1. The CDR3 has 13 residues. V was pared by 4 bases and J by 6 bases, with 3 bases of the junction left unmatched. The CDR3 spells CASSSRDSNEQFF. The CDR3, as DNA: TGTGCCAGCAGTTCCCGGGACAGCAATGAGCAGTTCTTC.

V is TRBV13 and J is TRBJ2-7; TRBD1 matches 8 bases. V lost 5 bases and J lost 2; bases outside the gene matches: 5. In germline, CDR1 is PRHDT, CDR2 FYEKMQ (reference sequence). The CDR3 contains 14 residues. The CDR3 region has the DNA TGTGCCAGCAGCCTTGGGACAGGACCCTACGAGCAGTACTTC. Amino acids: CASSLGTGPYEQYF. The full variable domain, completed using reference TRBV13 and TRBJ2-7, is AAGVIQSPRHLIKEKRETATLKCYPIPRHDTVYWYQQGPGQDPQFLISFYEKMQSDKGSIPDRFSAQQFSDYHSELNMSSLELGDSALYFCASSLGTGPYEQYFGPGTRLTVT.